These T cell receptor beta chains were read from a single sample in a study of T cell responses to AZD1222 COVID-19 vaccine. Only in-frame clones appear in the TCRdb table, and some are missing; sequencing was by immunoSEQ multiplex PCR. The sample lists 90,000 to 150,000 clones; just under 90% were seen once. Specimen: peripheral blood, collected on day 0 of AZD1222 vaccination. The receptors originated from an adult in good health. Each CDR3 is given without its conserved first and last residue. Each record gives: V gene, CDR3 protein.

TRBV6-1	ASSEIAGSSTDMQY
TRBV11-3	ASSFRLAGYNEQF
TRBV18	ASSRTGSPQPQH
TRBV2	ASSEALAGNYEQY
TRBV14	ASSRGPVYGYT
TRBV7-9	ASSSGHFHTEAF
TRBV28	ASSLGGVVATEAF
TRBV24-1	ATSDQGRGYGYT
TRBV27	ASSSYTVNTEAF
TRBV5-1	ASSLSGASEQY
TRBV28	ASARPLERPQH
TRBV7-9	ASSLDREGNQPQH
TRBV7-9	ASSLAGEPDTQY
TRBV27	ASSGDRNGTEAF
TRBV28	ASGFGEQY
TRBV7-9	ASSLTSKGDEQF
TRBV6-5	ASSPRTSADMQY